This T cell receptor (beta chain) was captured by sequencing in a study of response to subunit inactivated influenza vaccine. Germline loops: CDR1 MNHEY, CDR2 SVGAGI. The CDR3 extends over 14 amino acids. With 3 bases removed from V and 6 bases from J, the gap between germline ends came to 14 bases. TCRdb re-called the RT-PCR reads with MiXCR, one entry per CDR3 protein. Of about 570,000 distinct CDR3 sequences listed, roughly 12% are singletons. This same sample was also part of a study on T cells expressing NK-cell markers. In that study: With UMIs, 5'RACE template switching was used to make TCR beta cDNA. Evidence did not settle whether expanded NKG2C+ T cell clones targeted HCMV.

The clonotype comes from a middle-aged man who received an inactivated influenza vaccine. This material consisted of PBMCs from blood, taken on the day of vaccination. This chain uses TRBV6-5 with TRBJ2-5; D might be TRBD2 (6 bases). The CDR3 protein is CASSYVGEEKTQYF. CDR3 nucleotides: TGTGCCAGCAGTTATGTAGGGGAGGAGAAGACCCAGTACTTC.